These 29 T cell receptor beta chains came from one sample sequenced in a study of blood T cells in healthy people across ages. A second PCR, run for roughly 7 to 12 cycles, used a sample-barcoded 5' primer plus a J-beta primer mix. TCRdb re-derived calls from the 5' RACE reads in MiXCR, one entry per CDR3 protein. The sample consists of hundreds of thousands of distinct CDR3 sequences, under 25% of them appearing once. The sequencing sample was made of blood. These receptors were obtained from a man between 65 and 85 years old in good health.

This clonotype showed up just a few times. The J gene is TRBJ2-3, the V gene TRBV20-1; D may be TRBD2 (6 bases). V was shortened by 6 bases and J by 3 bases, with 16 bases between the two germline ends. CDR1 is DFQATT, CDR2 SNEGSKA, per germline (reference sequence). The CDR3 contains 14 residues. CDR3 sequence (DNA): TGCAGTGCGCCCTCCGGGACTGGGACAGATACGCAGTATTTT. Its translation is CSAPSGTGTDTQYF.

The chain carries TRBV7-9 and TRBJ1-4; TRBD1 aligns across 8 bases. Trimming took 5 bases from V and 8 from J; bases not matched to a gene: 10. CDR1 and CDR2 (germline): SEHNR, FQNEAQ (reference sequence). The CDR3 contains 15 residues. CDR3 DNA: TGTGCCAGCAGCCCCAGACAGGGGTTTCCGGAAAAACTGTTTTTT. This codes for CASSPRQGFPEKLFF.

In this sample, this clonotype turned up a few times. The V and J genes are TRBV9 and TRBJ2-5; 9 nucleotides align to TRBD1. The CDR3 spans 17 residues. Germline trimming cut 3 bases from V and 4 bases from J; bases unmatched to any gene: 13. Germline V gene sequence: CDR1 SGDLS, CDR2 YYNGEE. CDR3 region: CASSADILDRGRETQYF. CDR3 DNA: TGTGCCAGCAGCGCCGACATATTGGACAGGGGAAGAGAGACCCAGTACTTC.

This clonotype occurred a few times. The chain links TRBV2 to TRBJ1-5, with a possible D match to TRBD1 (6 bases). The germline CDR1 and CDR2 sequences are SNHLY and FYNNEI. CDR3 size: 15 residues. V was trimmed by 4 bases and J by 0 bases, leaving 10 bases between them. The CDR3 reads CASSAGANSNQPQHF. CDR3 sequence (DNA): TGTGCCAGCAGTGCGGGGGCGAATAGCAATCAGCCCCAGCATTTT. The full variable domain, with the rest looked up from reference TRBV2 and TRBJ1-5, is EPEVTQTPSHQVTQMGQEVILRCVPISNHLYFYWYRQILGQKVEFLVSFYNNEISEKSEIFDDQFSVERPDGSNFTLKIRSTKLEDSAMYFCASSAGANSNQPQHFGDGTRLSIL.

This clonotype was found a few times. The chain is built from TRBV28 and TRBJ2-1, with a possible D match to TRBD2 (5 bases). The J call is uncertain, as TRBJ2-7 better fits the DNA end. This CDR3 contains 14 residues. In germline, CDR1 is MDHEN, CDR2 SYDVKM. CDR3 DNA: TGTGCCAGCAGTTTAGTCCCGGGGAGCTACGAGCAGTACTTC. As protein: CASSLVPGSYEQYF.

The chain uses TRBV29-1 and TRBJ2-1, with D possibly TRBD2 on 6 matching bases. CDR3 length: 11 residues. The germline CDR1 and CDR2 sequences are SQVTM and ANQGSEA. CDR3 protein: CGAGPYNEQFF. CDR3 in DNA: TGCGGTGCGGGGCCTTACAATGAGCAGTTCTTC.

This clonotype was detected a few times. The CDR3 spells CAISGETASQETQYF. For the CDR3, the DNA is TGTGCCATCAGTGGAGAGACAGCGAGCCAAGAGACCCAGTACTTC. The gene calls are TRBV10-3 and TRBJ2-5, with D possibly TRBD1 on 5 matching bases. This CDR3 is 15 amino acids long. Per the germline V gene, CDR1 is ENHRY and CDR2 is SYGVKD. V was clipped by 4 bases and J by 1 base, with 13 bases between them.

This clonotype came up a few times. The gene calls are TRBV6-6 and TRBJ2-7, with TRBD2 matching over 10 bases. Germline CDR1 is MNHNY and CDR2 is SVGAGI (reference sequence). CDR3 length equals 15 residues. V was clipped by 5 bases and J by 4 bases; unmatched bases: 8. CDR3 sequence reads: CASSNPSGSGYEQYF. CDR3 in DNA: TGTGCCAGCAGTAACCCTAGCGGGAGTGGTTACGAGCAGTACTTC.

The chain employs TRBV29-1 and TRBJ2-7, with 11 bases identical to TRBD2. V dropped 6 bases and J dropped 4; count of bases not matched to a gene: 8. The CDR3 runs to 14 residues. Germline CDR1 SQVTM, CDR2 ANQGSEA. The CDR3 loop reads CSVETSGSLYEQYF. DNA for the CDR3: TGCAGCGTGGAAACTAGCGGGAGTCTGTACGAGCAGTACTTC.

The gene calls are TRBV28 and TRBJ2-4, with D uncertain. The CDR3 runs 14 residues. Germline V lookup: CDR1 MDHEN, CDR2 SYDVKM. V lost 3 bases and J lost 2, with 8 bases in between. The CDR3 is CASSFLSSKNIQYF. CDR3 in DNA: TGTGCCAGCAGTTTTCTATCATCCAAAAACATTCAGTACTTC. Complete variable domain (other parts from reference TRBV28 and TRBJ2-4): DVKVTQSSRYLVKRTGEKVFLECVQDMDHENMFWYRQDPGLGLRLIYFSYDVKMKEKGDIPEGYSVSREKKERFSLILESASTNQTSMYLCASSFLSSKNIQYFGAGTRLSVL.

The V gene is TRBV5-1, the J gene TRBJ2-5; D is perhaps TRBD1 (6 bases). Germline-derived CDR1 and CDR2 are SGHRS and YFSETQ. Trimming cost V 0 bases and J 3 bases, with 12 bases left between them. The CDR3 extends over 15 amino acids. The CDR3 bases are TGCGCCAGCAGCTTGGAGGGCCAGGGGAAAGAGACCCAGTACTTC. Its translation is CASSLEGQGKETQYF. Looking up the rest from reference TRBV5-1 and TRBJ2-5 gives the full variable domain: KAGVTQTPRYLIKTRGQQVTLSCSPISGHRSVSWYQQTPGQGLQFLFEYFSETQRNKGNFPGRFSGRQFSNSRSEMNVSTLELGDSALYLCASSLEGQGKETQYFGPGTRLLVL.

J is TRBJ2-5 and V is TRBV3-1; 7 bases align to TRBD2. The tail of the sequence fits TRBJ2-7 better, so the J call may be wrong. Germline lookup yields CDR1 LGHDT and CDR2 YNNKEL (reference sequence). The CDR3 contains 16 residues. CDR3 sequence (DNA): TGTGCCAGCAGCCAAGGAGTCGGCGGGAGAAAGTACGAGCAGTACTTC. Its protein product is CASSQGVGGRKYEQYF.

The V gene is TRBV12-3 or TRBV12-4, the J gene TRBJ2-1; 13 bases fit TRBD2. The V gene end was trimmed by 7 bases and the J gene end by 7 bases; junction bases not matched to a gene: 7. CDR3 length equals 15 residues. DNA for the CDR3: TGTGCCAGCAACCAGGGACTAGCGGGACATAATGAGCAGTTCTTC. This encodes CASNQGLAGHNEQFF.

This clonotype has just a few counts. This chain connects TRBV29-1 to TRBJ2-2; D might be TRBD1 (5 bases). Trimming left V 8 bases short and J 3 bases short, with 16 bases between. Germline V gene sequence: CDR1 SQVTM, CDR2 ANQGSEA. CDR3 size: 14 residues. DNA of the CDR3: TGCAGCTTCCGCGACAGTTTATACACCGGGGAGCTGTTTTTT. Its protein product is CSFRDSLYTGELFF.

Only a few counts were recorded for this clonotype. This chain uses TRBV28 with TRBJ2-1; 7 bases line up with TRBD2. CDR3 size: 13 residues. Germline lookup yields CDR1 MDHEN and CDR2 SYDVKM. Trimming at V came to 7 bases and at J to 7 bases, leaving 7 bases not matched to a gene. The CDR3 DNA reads TGTGCCAGCATCCAGTTAGCGGGTAATGAGCAGTTCTTC. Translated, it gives CASIQLAGNEQFF.

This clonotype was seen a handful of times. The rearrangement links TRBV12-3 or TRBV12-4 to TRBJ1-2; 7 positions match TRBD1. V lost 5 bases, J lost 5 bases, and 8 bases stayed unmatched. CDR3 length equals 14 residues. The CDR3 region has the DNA TGTGCCAGCAGTCTAGAGGGCAGGGGGTATGGCTACACCTTC. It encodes CASSLEGRGYGYTF.

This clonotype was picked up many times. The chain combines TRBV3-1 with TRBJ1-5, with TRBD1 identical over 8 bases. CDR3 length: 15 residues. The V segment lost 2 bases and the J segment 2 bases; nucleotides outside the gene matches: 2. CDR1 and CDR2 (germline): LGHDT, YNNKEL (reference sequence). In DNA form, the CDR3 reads TGTGCCAGCAGCCAAACGGGACAGGGCAATCAGCCCCAGCATTTT. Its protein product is CASSQTGQGNQPQHF.

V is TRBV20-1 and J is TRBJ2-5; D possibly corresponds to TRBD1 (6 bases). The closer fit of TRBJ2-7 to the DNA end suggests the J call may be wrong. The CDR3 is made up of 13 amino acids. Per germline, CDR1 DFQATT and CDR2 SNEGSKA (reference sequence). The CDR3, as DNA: TGCAGTGCCACCGGACAGAGAAACTACGAGCAGTACTTC. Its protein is CSATGQRNYEQYF.

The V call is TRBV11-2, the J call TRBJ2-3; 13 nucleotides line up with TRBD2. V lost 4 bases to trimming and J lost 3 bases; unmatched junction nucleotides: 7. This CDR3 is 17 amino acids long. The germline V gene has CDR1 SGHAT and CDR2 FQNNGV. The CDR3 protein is CASSSGLAGRSTDTQYF. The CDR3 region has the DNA TGTGCCAGCAGCTCGGGACTAGCGGGAAGGTCGACAGATACGCAGTATTTT.

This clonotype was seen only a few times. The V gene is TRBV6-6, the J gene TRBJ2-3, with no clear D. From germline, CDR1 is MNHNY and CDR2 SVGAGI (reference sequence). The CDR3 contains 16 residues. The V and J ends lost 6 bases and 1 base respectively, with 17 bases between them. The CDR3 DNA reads TGTGCCAGCAGAAACCATCCGCTAGAGGGCACAGATACGCAGTATTTT. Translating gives CASRNHPLEGTDTQYF.

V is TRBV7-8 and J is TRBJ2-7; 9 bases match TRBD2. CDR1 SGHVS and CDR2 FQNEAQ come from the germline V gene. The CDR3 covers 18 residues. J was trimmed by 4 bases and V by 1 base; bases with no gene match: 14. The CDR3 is CASSLVVSGSGWGYEQYF. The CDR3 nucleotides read TGTGCCAGCAGCTTAGTTGTTAGCGGGAGTGGTTGGGGATACGAGCAGTACTTC.

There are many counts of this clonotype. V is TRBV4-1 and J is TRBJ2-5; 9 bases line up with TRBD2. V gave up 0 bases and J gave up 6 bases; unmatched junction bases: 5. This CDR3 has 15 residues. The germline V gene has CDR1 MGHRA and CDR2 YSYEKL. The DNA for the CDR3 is TGCGCCAGCAGCCAAGATTATAGCGGGAGACAGACCCAGTACTTC. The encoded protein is CASSQDYSGRQTQYF.

CDR3 sequence: CARLAFIGSITGELFF. In nucleotides, the CDR3 is TGTGCCAGACTAGCCTTTATCGGGTCGATCACCGGGGAGCTGTTTTTT. The rearrangement joins TRBV28 to TRBJ2-2; possible D gene TRBD2, 6 bases. CDR1 is MDHEN and CDR2 is SYDVKM in the germline V gene. Between the trimmed V and J ends, which lost 9 bases and 4 bases, there was a span of 21 bases. The CDR3 extends over 16 amino acids.

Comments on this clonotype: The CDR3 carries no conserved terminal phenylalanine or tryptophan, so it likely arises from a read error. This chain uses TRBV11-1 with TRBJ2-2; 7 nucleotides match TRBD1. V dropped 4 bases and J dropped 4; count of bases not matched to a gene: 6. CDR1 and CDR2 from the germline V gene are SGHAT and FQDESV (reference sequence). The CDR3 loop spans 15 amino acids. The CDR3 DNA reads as TGTGCCAGCAGCTCAGGACAGGCTCGCACCGGGGAGCTGTTTCTT. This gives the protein CASSSGQARTGELFL.

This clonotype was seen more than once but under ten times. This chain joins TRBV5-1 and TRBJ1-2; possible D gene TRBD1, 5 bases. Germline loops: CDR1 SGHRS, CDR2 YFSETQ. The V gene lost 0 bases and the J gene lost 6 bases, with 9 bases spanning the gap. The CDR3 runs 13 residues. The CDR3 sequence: CASSLDGGNGYTF. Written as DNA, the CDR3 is TGCGCCAGCAGCTTGGACGGGGGAAATGGCTACACCTTC.

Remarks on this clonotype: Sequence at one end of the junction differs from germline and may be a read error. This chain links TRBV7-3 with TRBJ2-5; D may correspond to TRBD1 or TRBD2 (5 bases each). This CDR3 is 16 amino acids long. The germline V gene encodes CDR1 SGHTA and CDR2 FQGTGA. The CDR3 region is CASSSIGGAGYNERFF. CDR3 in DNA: TGTGCCAGCAGCTCCATAGGTGGGGCGGGTTACAATGAGCGGTTCTTC. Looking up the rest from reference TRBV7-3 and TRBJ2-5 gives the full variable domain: GAGVSQTPSNKVTEKGKYVELRCDPISGHTALYWYRQSLGQGPEFLIYFQGTGAADDSGLPNDRFFAVRPEGSVSTLKIQRTERGDSAVYLCASSSIGGAGYNERFFGPGTRLLVL.

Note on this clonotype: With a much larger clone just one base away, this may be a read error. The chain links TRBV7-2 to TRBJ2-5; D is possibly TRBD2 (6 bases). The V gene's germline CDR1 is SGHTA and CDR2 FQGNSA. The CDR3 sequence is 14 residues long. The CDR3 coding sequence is TGTGCCAGCAGCCCGGACAACCAACGGGAGACCCACTACTTC. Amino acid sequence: CASSPDNQRETHYF.

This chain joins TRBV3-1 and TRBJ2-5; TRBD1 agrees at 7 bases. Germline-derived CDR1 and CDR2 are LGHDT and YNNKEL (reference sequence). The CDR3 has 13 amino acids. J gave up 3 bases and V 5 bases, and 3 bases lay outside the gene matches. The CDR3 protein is CASSGQAEETQYF. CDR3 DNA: TGTGCCAGCAGCGGACAGGCCGAAGAGACCCAGTACTTC.

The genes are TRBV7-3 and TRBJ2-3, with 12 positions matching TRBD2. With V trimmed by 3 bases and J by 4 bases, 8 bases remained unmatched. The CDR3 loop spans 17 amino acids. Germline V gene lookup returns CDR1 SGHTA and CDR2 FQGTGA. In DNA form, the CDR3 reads TGTGCCAGCAGCTTGACCGGGACTAGCGGGTTCCCAGATACGCAGTATTTT. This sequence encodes CASSLTGTSGFPDTQYF. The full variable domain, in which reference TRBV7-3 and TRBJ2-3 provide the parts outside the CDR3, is GAGVSQTPSNKVTEKGKYVELRCDPISGHTALYWYRQSLGQGPEFLIYFQGTGAADDSGLPNDRFFAVRPEGSVSTLKIQRTERGDSAVYLCASSLTGTSGFPDTQYFGPGTRLTVL.